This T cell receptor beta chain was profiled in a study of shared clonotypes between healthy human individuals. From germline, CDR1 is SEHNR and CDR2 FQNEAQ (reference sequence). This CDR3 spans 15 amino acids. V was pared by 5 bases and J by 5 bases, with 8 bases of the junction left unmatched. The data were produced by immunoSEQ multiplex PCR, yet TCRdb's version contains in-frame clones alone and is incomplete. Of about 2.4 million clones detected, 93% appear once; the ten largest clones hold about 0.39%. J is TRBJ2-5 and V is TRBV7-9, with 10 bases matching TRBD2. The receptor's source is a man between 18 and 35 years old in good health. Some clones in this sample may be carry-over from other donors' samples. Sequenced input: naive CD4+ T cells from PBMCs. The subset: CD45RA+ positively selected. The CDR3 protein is CASSPGTSDGETQYF. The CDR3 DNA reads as TGTGCCAGCAGCCCAGGGACTAGCGACGGTGAGACCCAGTACTTC.